The present T cell receptor (beta chain) was sequenced within a study of vaccination effects on CD4 cells after COVID-19. Background on the study: Post-vaccine specimens were collected at a median of 72 days following the second dose.

Before any sequencing was done, the ViraFEST assay used viral peptide pools to expand antigen-specific CD4+ T cells. CD4+ T cell isolation took place after approximately ten days of culture. Subjects were given two BNT162b2 or mRNA-1273 vaccine doses. In the cultures, half the medium was exchanged for IL-2 medium on days 3 and 7. For this clone: Antigen: not known.

V was pared by 3 bases and J by 3 bases, with 3 bases of the junction left unmatched. The CDR3 has 14 amino acids. CDR1 is SGDLS and CDR2 is YYNGEE in the germline V gene. Assay: immunoSEQ multiplex PCR; the TCRdb copy retains only in-frame clones and omits some. The sample lists tens of thousands of clones; roughly 80% were seen once. Whole-study findings and limits: Few convalescent patients, and no early post-infection timepoints, were available to the study.

This rearrangement joins TRBV9 to TRBJ2-3; TRBD2 matches at 8 bases. The TCR originated in a human donor who received a COVID-19 vaccine. Material: CD4+ T cells from PBMCs cultured with HCoV-OC43 spike peptides, obtained after COVID-19 vaccination. Subset denoted: HCoV-OC43 spike overlapping peptide pool stimulation. CDR3 nucleotides: TGTGCCAGCAGCGGGACTAGCAGAACAGATACGCAGTATTTT. Amino acids: CASSGTSRTDTQYF.